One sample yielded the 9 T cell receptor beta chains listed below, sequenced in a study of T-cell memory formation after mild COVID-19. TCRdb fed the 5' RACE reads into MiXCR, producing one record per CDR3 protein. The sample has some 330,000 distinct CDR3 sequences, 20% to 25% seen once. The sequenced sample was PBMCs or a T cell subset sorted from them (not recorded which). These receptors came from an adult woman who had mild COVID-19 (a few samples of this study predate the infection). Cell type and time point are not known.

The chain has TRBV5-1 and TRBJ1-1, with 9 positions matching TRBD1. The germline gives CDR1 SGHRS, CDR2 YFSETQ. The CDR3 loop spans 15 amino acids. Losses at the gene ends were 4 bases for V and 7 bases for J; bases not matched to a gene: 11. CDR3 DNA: TGCGCCAGCAGCGAAGGGACAGGGTTAGGGGGTGAAGCTTTCTTT. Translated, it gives CASSEGTGLGGEAFF.

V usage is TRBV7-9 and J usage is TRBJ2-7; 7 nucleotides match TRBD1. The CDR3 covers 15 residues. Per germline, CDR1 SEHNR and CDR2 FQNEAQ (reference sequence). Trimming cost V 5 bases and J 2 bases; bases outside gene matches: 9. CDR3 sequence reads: CASSPLGQGAYEQYF. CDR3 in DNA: TGTGCCAGCAGCCCTCTTGGGCAGGGGGCCTACGAGCAGTACTTC.

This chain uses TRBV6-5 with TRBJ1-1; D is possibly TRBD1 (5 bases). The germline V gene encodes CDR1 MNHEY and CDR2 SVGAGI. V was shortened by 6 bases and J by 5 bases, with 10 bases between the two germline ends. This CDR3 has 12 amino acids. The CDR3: CASRLGHTEAFF. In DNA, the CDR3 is TGTGCCAGCAGGCTAGGACATACTGAAGCTTTCTTT.

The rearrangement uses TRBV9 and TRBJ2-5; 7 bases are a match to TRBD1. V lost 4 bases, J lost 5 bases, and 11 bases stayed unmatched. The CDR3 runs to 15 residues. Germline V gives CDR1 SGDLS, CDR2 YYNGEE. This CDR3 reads CASSPSPGGGETQYF. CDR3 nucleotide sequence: TGTGCCAGCAGCCCCAGCCCAGGGGGTGGGGAGACCCAGTACTTC.

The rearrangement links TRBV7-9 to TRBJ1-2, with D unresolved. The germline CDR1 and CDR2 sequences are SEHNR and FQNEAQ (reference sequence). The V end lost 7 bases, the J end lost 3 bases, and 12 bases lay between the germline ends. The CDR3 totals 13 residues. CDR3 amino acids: CASTTSTDYGYTF. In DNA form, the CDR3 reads TGTGCCAGCACCACTTCGACGGACTATGGCTACACCTTC.

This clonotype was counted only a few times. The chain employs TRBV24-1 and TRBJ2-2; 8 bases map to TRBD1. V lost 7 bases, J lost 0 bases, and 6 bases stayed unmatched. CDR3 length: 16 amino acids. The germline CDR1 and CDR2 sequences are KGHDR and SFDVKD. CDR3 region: CATSGQGRTNTGELFF. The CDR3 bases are TGTGCCACCAGCGGACAGGGAAGAACGAACACCGGGGAGCTGTTTTTT.

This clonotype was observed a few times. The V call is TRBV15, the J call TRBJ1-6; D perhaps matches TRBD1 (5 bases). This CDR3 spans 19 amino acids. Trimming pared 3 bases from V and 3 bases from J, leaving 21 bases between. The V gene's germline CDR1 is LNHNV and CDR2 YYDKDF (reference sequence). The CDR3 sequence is CATSSPGPSDSSYNSPLHF. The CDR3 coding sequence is TGTGCCACCAGCAGTCCGGGACCCTCCGATAGCAGCTATAATTCACCCCTCCACTTT.

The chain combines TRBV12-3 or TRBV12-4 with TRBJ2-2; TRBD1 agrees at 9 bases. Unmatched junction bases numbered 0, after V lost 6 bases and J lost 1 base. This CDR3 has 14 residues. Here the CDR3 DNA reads TGTGCCAGCAGGGACAGGGGGAACACCGGGGAGCTGTTTTTT. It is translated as CASRDRGNTGELFF.

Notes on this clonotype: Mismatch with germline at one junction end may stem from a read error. CDR3 DNA sequence: TGTGCCAGCAGCACCGGACTAGCCGAAGAGACCCAGTACTTC. Protein sequence: CASSTGLAEETQYF. The chain recombines TRBV5-1 with TRBJ2-5; 8 bases align to TRBD2. The CDR3 spans 14 residues. Looked up from germline, CDR1 is SGHRS and CDR2 is YFSETQ. Together with reference TRBV5-1 and TRBJ2-5, the CDR3 gives the full variable domain: KAGVTQTPRYLIKTRGQQVTLSCSPISGHRSVSWYQQTPGQGLQFLFEYFSETQRNKGNFPGRFSGRQFSNSRSEMNVSTLELGDSALYLCASSTGLAEETQYFGPGTRLLVL.